Listed below are T cell receptor beta chains from one sample, sequenced in a study of CD8 T cells in ankylosing spondylitis. TCRdb itself ran the 5' RACE reads through MiXCR, one entry per CDR3 protein. The sample lists 250,000 to 350,000 distinct CDR3 sequences; less than 25% were seen once. Sequenced sample: blood, either unsorted or a sorted T cell fraction (not recorded which). The receptors were sampled from a female donor with ankylosing spondylitis or in good health (not recorded which). The CDR3 runs from the conserved cysteine through the conserved F or W. D genes are given only for firm matches. A row's size may be missing; if present it is once, few, many or a size class.

TRBD2,TRBJ2-1,TRBV6-1,-,CASSRTGRAEQFF,TGTGCCAGCAGCAGGACTGGGAGGGCTGAGCAGTTCTTC
TRBD2,TRBJ2-1,TRBV20-1,-,CSGGTGTRYHEQFF,TGCAGTGGGGGGACCGGGACTAGGTACCATGAGCAGTTCTTC
-,TRBJ1-1,TRBV7-2,-,CASSLVEGTYTEAFF,TGTGCCAGCAGCTTAGTAGAGGGGACATACACTGAAGCTTTCTTT
TRBD2,TRBJ2-3,TRBV7-2,-,CASSLNSGRPDTQYF,TGTGCCAGCAGCTTAAATAGCGGGAGGCCAGATACGCAGTATTTT
TRBD1,TRBJ1-2,TRBV7-2,-,CASSHDRAVGYTF,TGTGCCAGCAGCCATGACAGGGCCGTCGGCTACACCTTC
-,TRBJ1-1,TRBV29-1,many,CSVAGTPGTEAFF,TGCAGCGTGGCCGGGACACCGGGGACTGAAGCTTTCTTT
-,TRBJ2-3,TRBV5-1,-,CASSVDSNYDTQYF,TGCGCCAGCAGCGTGGACAGTAATTACGATACGCAGTATTTT
-,TRBJ1-2,TRBV19,-,CASTWRDGYTF,TGTGCCAGTACTTGGAGAGATGGCTACACCTTC
-,TRBJ1-5,TRBV20-1,-,CSARGPGVTLPQHF,TGCAGTGCTAGAGGTCCGGGGGTAACTCTGCCCCAGCATTTT
-,TRBJ2-1,TRBV20-1,few,CSARDGLRTTSEQFF,TGCAGTGCTAGGGATGGACTCCGTACCACCAGTGAGCAGTTCTTC
-,TRBJ1-3,TRBV20-1,-,CSARDFAAGSRNTIYF,TGCAGTGCTAGAGATTTCGCCGCGGGGTCTAGAAACACCATATATTTT
TRBD2,TRBJ2-3,TRBV29-1,-,CSAIGAGGIGTDTQYF,TGCAGCGCGATCGGGGCGGGGGGGATCGGCACAGATACGCAGTATTTT
-,TRBJ2-5,TRBV9,-,CASSEGRETQYF,TGTGCCAGCAGCGAAGGGAGAGAGACCCAGTACTTC
TRBD1,TRBJ1-5,TRBV10-3,-,CAISGDSGNQPQHF,TGTGCCATCAGTGGGGACAGCGGCAATCAGCCCCAGCATTTT
-,TRBJ2-1,TRBV6-5,-,CASSYRQGTYNEQFF,TGTGCCAGCAGTTACAGGCAGGGGACCTACAATGAGCAGTTCTTC
-,TRBJ2-2,TRBV12-3/TRBV12-4,-,CASSIQRNTGELFF,TGTGCCAGCAGTATTCAGCGGAACACCGGGGAGCTGTTTTTT
-,TRBJ1-5,TRBV6-1,many,CASRTAGANQPQHF,TGTGCCAGCAGGACTGCAGGGGCAAATCAGCCCCAGCATTTT
-,TRBJ1-6,TRBV10-3,-,CAISPVEGPLHF,TGTGCCATCAGTCCTGTTGAAGGTCCCCTCCACTTT
-,TRBJ1-1,TRBV6-2/TRBV6-3,-,CASSYGGRRFINTEAFF,TGTGCCAGCAGTTACGGGGGGCGCCGATTCATTAACACTGAAGCTTTCTTT
TRBD2,TRBJ2-3,TRBV20-1,-,CSATYGREADTQYF,TGCAGTGCTACATACGGGCGGGAGGCGGATACGCAGTATTTT
-,TRBJ1-3,TRBV20-1,many,CSARGDTGNTIYF,TGCAGTGCTAGAGGGGACACCGGAAACACCATATATTTT
TRBD2,TRBJ2-3,TRBV12-3/TRBV12-4,-,CASSPHSGIVTDTQYF,TGTGCCAGCAGTCCTCATAGCGGGATAGTCACAGATACGCAGTATTTT
-,TRBJ1-2,TRBV20-1,few,CSATPGPHVGGYTF,TGCAGTGCTACCCCCGGGCCCCATGTGGGGGGCTACACCTTC
-,TRBJ1-1,TRBV29-1,few,CSVIGTTMNTEAFF,TGCAGCGTCATCGGGACAACCATGAACACTGAAGCTTTCTTT
-,TRBJ2-2,TRBV27,-,CASSLRGSVASGELFF,TGTGCCAGCAGTTTACGTGGGAGTGTGGCTTCCGGGGAGCTGTTTTTT
TRBD1,TRBJ1-1,TRBV6-5,-,CASNYAGTVEAFF,TGTGCCAGCAATTACGCCGGGACAGTTGAAGCTTTCTTT
-,TRBJ2-7,TRBV7-6,-,CASSLTESGSEQYF,TGTGCCAGCAGCCTAACAGAGTCAGGAAGCGAGCAGTACTTC
TRBD1,TRBJ1-2,TRBV20-1,-,CSAPRDRGVINYGYTF,TGCAGTGCGCCCCGGGACAGGGGCGTAATTAACTATGGCTACACCTTC
-,TRBJ2-5,TRBV5-5,-,CASSPPGFQETQYF,TGTGCCAGCAGCCCCCCAGGCTTCCAAGAGACCCAGTACTTC
-,TRBJ2-2,TRBV29-1,-,CSVERGFGELFF,TGCAGCGTTGAAAGGGGCTTCGGGGAGCTGTTTTTT
TRBD1,TRBJ1-3,TRBV6-5,many,CASSYGTGRSGNTIYF,TGTGCCAGCAGTTACGGGACAGGGAGGTCTGGAAACACCATATATTTT
-,TRBJ1-1,TRBV9,-,CASSVDTNTEAFF,TGTGCCAGCAGCGTAGATACGAACACTGAAGCTTTCTTT
TRBD2,TRBJ2-1,TRBV7-2,-,CASSLEVGGGANEQFF,TGTGCCAGCAGCTTGGAGGTGGGGGGAGGGGCCAATGAGCAGTTCTTC
-,TRBJ2-1,TRBV5-6,-,CASSLVRLNNEQFF,TGTGCCAGCAGCTTGGTGCGGCTGAACAATGAGCAGTTCTTC
TRBD2,TRBJ2-3,TRBV20-1,many,CSAPPFSGSADTQYF,TGCAGTGCGCCTCCTTTTAGCGGGAGCGCAGATACGCAGTATTTT
-,TRBJ2-7,TRBV30,few,CAWSLEWGEQYF,TGTGCCTGGAGTCTTGAGTGGGGAGAGCAGTACTTC
TRBD1,TRBJ2-7,TRBV6-1,few,CASTDDRGLRSYEQYF,TGTGCCAGCACTGATGACAGGGGGCTTCGTTCCTACGAGCAGTACTTC
-,TRBJ1-4,TRBV15,few,CATSGYSLEREKLFF,TGTGCCACCAGCGGGTACTCCCTTGAACGGGAAAAACTGTTTTTT
-,TRBJ1-3,TRBV10-3,few,CAIGRNTIYF,TGTGCCATCGGGCGAAACACCATATATTTT
TRBD2,TRBJ2-2,TRBV19,few,CASSGLAGDTGELFF,TGTGCCAGTAGTGGACTAGCGGGAGATACCGGGGAGCTGTTTTTT
-,TRBJ2-1,TRBV11-2,few,CASSLSPHEQFF,TGTGCCAGCAGCTTATCCCCCCATGAGCAGTTCTTC
TRBD1,TRBJ2-1,TRBV7-9,-,CATPRGGTGNEQFF,TGTGCCACCCCAAGGGGGGGGACAGGGAATGAGCAGTTCTTC
TRBD1,TRBJ1-2,TRBV5-1,few,CASSLSGQSYGYTF,TGCGCCAGCAGCTTATCGGGACAGAGCTATGGCTACACCTTC
TRBD1,TRBJ1-2,TRBV20-1,-,CSARDSDRRVGYTF,TGCAGTGCTAGAGATTCGGACAGGCGGGTCGGCTACACCTTC
-,TRBJ1-1,TRBV6-1,-,CASSRTTTENTEAFF,TGTGCCAGCAGCCGAACGACGACGGAGAACACTGAAGCTTTCTTT
-,TRBJ1-1,TRBV3-1,-,CASSPRERGQPNTEAFF,TGTGCCAGCAGCCCGCGTGAGCGGGGGCAGCCGAACACTGAAGCTTTCTTT
-,TRBJ1-5,TRBV5-8,-,CASSSGLHQPQHF,TGTGCCAGCAGCTCCGGGCTTCACCAGCCCCAGCATTTT
-,TRBJ1-1,TRBV2,-,CASRALRGNTEAFF,TGTGCCAGCAGGGCCCTACGCGGGAACACTGAAGCTTTCTTT
TRBD1,TRBJ1-5,TRBV5-5,-,CASSFFGTGLNQPQHF,TGTGCCAGCAGCTTCTTCGGGACAGGGTTAAATCAGCCCCAGCATTTT
-,TRBJ2-1,TRBV20-1,-,CSAVTRRSYNEQFF,TGCAGTGCTGTGACTCGTCGCTCCTACAATGAGCAGTTCTTC
TRBD1,TRBJ1-1,TRBV6-1,few,CASSRKQGLATEAFF,TGTGCCAGCAGCCGAAAACAGGGGTTGGCAACTGAAGCTTTCTTT
-,TRBJ1-4,TRBV7-9,-,CASSRTTGISEKLFF,TGTGCCAGCAGCCGAACTACAGGGATAAGCGAAAAACTGTTTTTT
-,TRBJ2-1,TRBV5-1,few,CASSLGETLNNNEQFF,TGCGCCAGCAGCTTGGGAGAAACATTAAACAACAATGAGCAGTTCTTC
-,TRBJ1-2,TRBV6-5,-,CASSYYGEGPYGYTF,TGTGCCAGCAGTTACTACGGGGAAGGGCCCTATGGCTACACCTTC